Given below is one T cell receptor (beta chain) in context. Its antigen has not been determined. Qualities for individual bases were not recorded, and no much larger clone is one base off. The immunoSEQ Assay, a bias-controlled multiplex PCR, was used to amplify TCRbeta CDR3 regions from genomic DNA. The source study handled its data this way. Within the assay, amplification of reference gene primers was used to estimate how many nucleated cells each sample contained. To quantify the absolute abundance of each unique TCRbeta CDR3 rearrangement, sequence reads were collapsed and filtered. For each sample, productive Simpson clonality was calculated by taking the square root of Simpson's diversity index across productive rearrangements. Entries here come from immuneACCESS through TCRdb and include only in-frame sequences with V and J called. Some clones fail to appear in such tables; in the studies checked, an unresolved V gene covers under half of the shortfall, and the cause of the remainder is unknown. V and J calls and clone size are those listed in that table; D and trimming were worked out from the DNA. The sample table lists about 120,000 clones, 75% to 85% of them with a count of one. The top ten hold about 9.4% of the sample.

The data originate from a study of blood T cell repertoires in COVID-19 (dated by TCRdb to between 2020 and 2021). With regard to the full study: The collaborator samples originated in the United States, Italy and Spain and spanned the acute and convalescent phases of COVID-19. The prospective study material was composed of cDNA or gDNA derived from T cells, B-cell-depleted T cells, or PBMCs. Deeply sampled blood TCRbeta repertoires from subjects exposed to, actively infected with, or recovered from COVID-19 were included in the dataset. The repertoires were made available in a free public database intended to serve as a resource for research on the immune response to SARS-CoV-2. Samples were obtained from the ongoing ImmuneRACE study (first 160 participants) and from 1,200 or so subjects provided by 6 global collaborators. Nearly every sample came with metadata listing a de-identified subject ID, COVID-19 status, age in years and sex. Where HLA class I and class II types were available, the types were taken from metadata supplied by the sample provider, not from assay-based typing. The full study reports these points: Clinical and demographic metadata were provided uncurated, with the amount varying by source and participant.

CDR3 length: 15 amino acids, cysteine to phenylalanine. The only DNA kept is the CDR3, 45 bases in frame from the first base. The CDR1 and CDR2 encoded by the germline V gene are MNHNS and SASEGT. Trimming takes 3 bases from V and 6 bases from J, and the germline ends sit 12 bases apart. Each collaborating institution followed its own protocols to collect whole blood in K2EDTA tubes. Collaborator samples were shipped for TCRbeta analysis as frozen whole blood, isolated PBMCs, or DNA extracted from either sample type. The receptor's source is a human donor in a cohort sampled during active COVID-19. Sequencing was performed on peripheral blood. The V gene is TRBV6-1 and the J gene is TRBJ1-6; the D gene is perhaps TRBD1, from 6 matching bases. CDR3 loop: CASSEVQGRNSPLHF. The DNA sequence is as follows: TGTGCCAGCAGTGAGGTCCAGGGGCGTAATTCACCCCTCCACTTT.